What follows are 17 T cell receptor beta chains derived from one specimen sequenced in a study of control samples from healthy donors and cancer patients. Sequencing was performed with immunoSEQ multiplex PCR; in TCRdb, only in-frame clones are kept and a portion is missing. The sample shows 40,000 to 65,000 clones, roughly 87% of them seen only once. Sequencing input: PBMCs. The receptors originated from a man between 60 and 75 years old with head and neck cancer.

This clone was seen once. CDR3 sequence (DNA): TGTGCCAGCAGTAATGATACCCCCTACGAGCAGTACTTC. It encodes CASSNDTPYEQYF. The V and J genes are TRBV28 and TRBJ2-7, with D unclear. Germline values: CDR1 MDHEN, CDR2 SYDVKM. The CDR3 runs to 13 residues. V shed 5 bases and J shed 2 bases, with 10 bases lying between them. The variable domain in full, completed from reference TRBV28 and TRBJ2-7, reads DVKVTQSSRYLVKRTGEKVFLECVQDMDHENMFWYRQDPGLGLRLIYFSYDVKMKEKGDIPEGYSVSREKKERFSLILESASTNQTSMYLCASSNDTPYEQYFGPGTRLTVT.

The CDR3 DNA sequence: TGTGCCAGCAGCCGAGAGGGGGGTAACACCGGGGAGCTGTTTTTT. The encoded protein is CASSREGGNTGELFF. V gene TRBV2 combines with J gene TRBJ2-2; D might be TRBD1 or TRBD2, each matching 6 bases. CDR1 SNHLY and CDR2 FYNNEI come from the germline V gene. The length of the CDR3 is 15 residues. Trimming shortened V by 6 bases and J by 2 bases, and 13 bases separated the two germline ends. The entire variable domain, with the rest obtained from reference TRBV2 and TRBJ2-2, is as follows: EPEVTQTPSHQVTQMGQEVILRCVPISNHLYFYWYRQILGQKVEFLVSFYNNEISEKSEIFDDQFSVERPDGSNFTLKIRSTKLEDSAMYFCASSREGGNTGELFFGEGSRLTVL.

The chain's CDR3 is CASSLQETQYF. The DNA for the CDR3 is TGTGCCAGCAGCCTACAAGAGACCCAGTACTTC. The rearrangement uses TRBV7-8 and TRBJ2-5; D remains unclear. The germline V and J ends were trimmed by 5 bases and 2 bases, with 3 bases remaining between them. The germline gives CDR1 SGHVS, CDR2 FQNEAQ. The CDR3 covers 11 residues.

V is TRBV18 and J is TRBJ1-1; a weak D match, TRBD1 (6 bases). The CDR3 runs to 17 residues. Germline CDR1 and CDR2: KGHSH and LQKENI. V gave up 3 bases and J gave up 0 bases, with 17 bases separating them. The CDR3 region has the DNA TGTGCCAGCTCACCTCTCTCTGGGGGCTCGGTGAACACTGAAGCTTTCTTT. Encoded protein: CASSPLSGGSVNTEAFF. The whole variable domain, filled in from reference TRBV18 and TRBJ1-1, reads NAGVMQNPRHLVRRRGQEARLRCSPMKGHSHVYWYRQLPEEGLKFMVYLQKENIIDESGMPKERFSAEFPKEGPSILRIQQVVRGDSAAYFCASSPLSGGSVNTEAFFGQGTRLTVV.

The chain couples TRBV30 to TRBJ2-2; no definite D call. V was clipped by 5 bases and J by 6 bases, with 7 bases between them. Germline assignment: CDR1 GTSNPN and CDR2 SVGIG (reference sequence). This CDR3 contains 11 residues. The CDR3 DNA is TGTGCCTGGGGAAGGGCCGGGGAGCTGTTTTTT. Its translation: CAWGRAGELFF. The whole variable domain, remainder taken from reference TRBV30 and TRBJ2-2, is SQTIHQWPATLVQPVGSPLSLECTVEGTSNPNLYWYRQAAGRGLQLLFYSVGIGQISSEVPQNLSASRPQDRQFILSSKKLLLSDSGFYLCAWGRAGELFFGEGSRLTVL.

In its sample, this clone was seen once. This chain links TRBV7-3 with TRBJ1-3; D is ambiguous. This CDR3 comprises 14 residues. Looked up from germline, CDR1 is SGHTA and CDR2 is FQGTGA. Trimming left V 3 bases short and J 0 bases short, with 6 bases between. The CDR3 reads CASSFGSSGNTIYF. CDR3 nucleotide sequence: TGTGCCAGCAGCTTTGGGTCCTCTGGAAACACCATATATTTT.

The chain carries TRBV6-5 and TRBJ2-7, with a tentative D call TRBD2 (5 bases). Per germline, CDR1 MNHEY and CDR2 SVGAGI. This CDR3 is 14 amino acids long. V was trimmed by 6 bases and J by 1 base, leaving 13 bases between them. The CDR3 sequence: CASREVPGSYEQYF. The CDR3 bases are TGTGCCAGCAGGGAGGTCCCCGGATCCTACGAGCAGTACTTC.

This chain uses TRBV7-6 with TRBJ2-1, with TRBD2 matching 11 bases. Germline values: CDR1 SGHVS, CDR2 FNYEAQ. The CDR3 has 14 amino acids. V gave up 5 bases and J gave up 8 bases; unmatched junction bases: 5. DNA of the CDR3: TGTGCCAGCAGCCCTATAGCGGGGGGGCATGAGCAGTTCTTC. As protein: CASSPIAGGHEQFF.

The chain joins TRBV7-3 to TRBJ2-7, with D possibly called TRBD1 or TRBD2 (5 bases each). From germline, CDR1 is SGHTA and CDR2 FQGTGA. This CDR3 is built from 15 residues. V lost 2 bases to trimming and J lost 5 bases, with 16 bases between them. As DNA, the CDR3 is TGTGCCAGCAGCTTAGTTCCCGGGGACCTGGACGAGCAGTACTTC. Translating it yields CASSLVPGDLDEQYF. Looking up the rest from reference TRBV7-3 and TRBJ2-7 gives the full variable domain: GAGVSQTPSNKVTEKGKYVELRCDPISGHTALYWYRQSLGQGPEFLIYFQGTGAADDSGLPNDRFFAVRPEGSVSTLKIQRTERGDSAVYLCASSLVPGDLDEQYFGPGTRLTVT.

This rearrangement joins TRBV9 to TRBJ2-2, with D uncertain. Germline V CDR1 and CDR2: SGDLS, YYNGEE. The CDR3 runs 13 residues. Trimming removed 0 bases from V and 7 bases from J, with 7 bases in between. Here the CDR3 reads CASSVAWDGELFF. The CDR3 DNA is TGTGCCAGCAGCGTAGCTTGGGACGGGGAGCTGTTTTTT.

The chain employs TRBV20-1 and TRBJ1-1; D call uncertain. Looked up from germline, CDR1 is DFQATT and CDR2 is SNEGSKA (reference sequence). The ends were cut back, 2 bases at V and 1 base at J, with 2 bases in the middle. The CDR3 length is 11 residues. This chain's CDR3 is CSARQNTEAFF. The CDR3 nucleotides read TGCAGTGCTAGACAGAACACTGAAGCTTTCTTT.

The rearrangement links TRBV27 to TRBJ1-2, with 9 nucleotides matching TRBD1. Germline CDR1 and CDR2: MNHEY and SMNVEV (reference sequence). This CDR3 region has 17 residues. V lost 5 bases and J lost 4; bases outside the gene matches: 14. CDR3 bases: TGTGCCAGCAGTCCCGGGACAGGGTTAGTTGTGTCCTATGGCTACACCTTC. Encoded protein: CASSPGTGLVVSYGYTF.

This rearrangement joins TRBV6-5 to TRBJ1-4; TRBD1 aligns across 9 bases. The V and J ends lost 2 bases and 8 bases, in that order; junction bases with no gene match: 9. Germline CDR1 is MNHEY and CDR2 is SVGAGI. CDR3 length: 16 amino acids. The CDR3 is CASSYDPGQGTEKLFF. The DNA for the CDR3 is TGTGCCAGCAGTTACGACCCGGGACAGGGTACAGAAAAACTGTTTTTT.

V and J are TRBV6-5 and TRBJ2-3; no reliable D call. The V end lost 7 bases, the J end lost 4 bases, and 12 bases lay between the germline ends. The CDR3 contains 13 residues. Germline CDR1 reads MNHEY; CDR2 reads SVGAGI. CDR3 region: CASTSMGSDTQYF. Here the CDR3 DNA reads TGTGCCAGCACCTCCATGGGGTCAGATACGCAGTATTTT.

This clone came up once. The chain carries TRBV11-2 and TRBJ2-7; 8 bases map to TRBD1. With V trimmed by 5 bases and J by 2 bases, 8 bases remained unmatched. The CDR3 extends over 15 amino acids. Germline loops: CDR1 SGHAT, CDR2 FQNNGV. CDR3 bases: TGTGCCAGCAGCGTCACCGGGACAGGACCCTACGAGCAGTACTTC. This codes for CASSVTGTGPYEQYF.

The rearrangement joins TRBV5-1 to TRBJ1-2; D might be TRBD1 (6 bases). The CDR3 consists of 15 residues. Trimming removed 0 bases from V and 6 bases from J, with 15 bases in between. Germline CDR1 SGHRS, CDR2 YFSETQ. Here the CDR3 reads CASSLEGRTVDGYTF. CDR3 DNA sequence: TGCGCCAGCAGCTTGGAAGGTCGGACAGTCGATGGCTACACCTTC.

The V call is TRBV18, the J call TRBJ2-6, with D maybe TRBD1 (6 bases). Germline V lookup: CDR1 KGHSH, CDR2 LQKENI. Trimming removed 1 base from V and 2 bases from J, with 9 bases in between. The CDR3 loop spans 16 amino acids. The CDR3 DNA follows: TGTGCCAGCTCACCACTGGACAGTGCTGGGGCCAACGTCCTGACTTTC. It encodes CASSPLDSAGANVLTF.